These 10 T cell receptor beta chains originate from one sample sequenced in a study of shared clonotypes between healthy human individuals (dated by TCRdb to 2018 to 2021). The library was prepared using the immunoSEQ multiplex PCR assay. The table comes from immuneACCESS by way of TCRdb, which keeps in-frame sequences with V and J called. Part of the clones is missing from these tables; in studies checked, under half for an unresolved V gene and the rest for unknown reasons. This sample gives around 1,000,000 clones in total; 70% to 85% of them show up just once. 0.89% of the sample rests with the top ten. The sample was memory CD4+ T cells from PBMCs. In light of the paper, this sample's cell subset or site label describes: CD45RA-negative fraction. These receptor sequences come from a man between 18 and 35 years old in good health. Some clones in this sample may be carry-over from other donors' samples.

This clone was found a few times. Other DNA sequences from this sample encode an identical CDR3 as well. The V gene is TRBV14, the J gene TRBJ1-1, with D hard to call. CDR3 length equals 13 residues. V was clipped by 4 bases and J by 0 bases, with 6 bases between them. CDR1 is SGHDN, CDR2 FVKESK, per germline. The CDR3 sequence is CASSLGMNTEAFF. In DNA form, the CDR3 reads TGTGCCAGCAGCCTCGGCATGAACACTGAAGCTTTCTTT.

The CDR3 here is CASSLAPSGNEKLFF. CDR3 DNA sequence: TGTGCCAGCAGCTTGGCCCCGAGTGGTAATGAAAAACTGTTTTTT. The genes are TRBV5-6 and TRBJ1-4, with D unresolved. Germline CDR1 SGHDT, CDR2 YYEEEE. This CDR3 comprises 15 residues. V was pared by 0 bases and J by 4 bases, with 10 bases between.

The CDR3 is CASSLGAVFGNTIYF. The DNA for the CDR3 is TGTGCCAGCAGCTTGGGGGCAGTCTTTGGAAACACCATATATTTT. The chain combines TRBV5-6 with TRBJ1-3; D is unresolved. The CDR3 is 15 amino acids. V lost 0 bases to trimming and J lost 3 bases, with 10 bases between them. Germline V CDR1 and CDR2: SGHDT, YYEEEE. The variable domain in full, completed from reference TRBV5-6 and TRBJ1-3, reads DAGVTQSPTHLIKTRGQQVTLRCSPKSGHDTVSWYQQALGQGPQFIFQYYEEEERQRGNFPDRFSGHQFPNYSSELNVNALLLGDSALYLCASSLGAVFGNTIYFGEGSWLTVV.

Turning to this clone: At one of its ends the junction is not consistent with the germline gene, which may arise from a read error. Here the CDR3 reads CASTEQFF. The CDR3 bases are TGTGCTAGCACGGAGCAGTTCTTC. The chain has TRBV9 and TRBJ2-1; D unresolved. CDR1 is SGDLS and CDR2 is YYNGEE in the germline V gene. The CDR3 extends over 8 amino acids.

Details on this clone: One end of the junction does not line up with germline, which may come from a read error. V gene TRBV7-3 combines with J gene TRBJ2-1; 9 bases are shared with TRBD2. Per the germline V gene, CDR1 is SGHTA and CDR2 is FQGTGA. The CDR3 has 15 residues. CDR3 loop: CASSVTSGFYNEQFF. CDR3 DNA sequence: TGTGCCAGCAGCGTAACTAGCGGGTTCTACAATGAGCAGTTCTTC. Drawing the rest from reference TRBV7-3 and TRBJ2-1, the complete variable domain is GAGVSQTPSNKVTEKGKYVELRCDPISGHTALYWYRQSLGQGPEFLIYFQGTGAADDSGLPNDRFFAVRPEGSVSTLKIQRTERGDSAVYLCASSVTSGFYNEQFFGPGTRLTVL.

The rearrangement joins TRBV6-5 to TRBJ1-4, with 8 bases fitting TRBD1. There are 14 residues in the CDR3. CDR1 and CDR2 (germline): MNHEY, SVGAGI. The J segment lost 8 bases and the V segment lost 6 bases, leaving 8 bases of the junction unmatched. The CDR3 reads CASSRQGWGEKLFF. The CDR3 nucleotides are TGTGCCAGCAGCCGACAGGGGTGGGGCGAAAAACTGTTTTTT.

This clone was counted a few times. Here the CDR3 reads CASTAGGSGYGYTF. The CDR3 coding sequence is TGTGCCAGCACCGCAGGGGGCAGTGGCTATGGCTACACCTTC. The rearrangement joins TRBV6-1 to TRBJ1-2, with 8 bases that match TRBD1. Germline CDR1 reads MNHNS; CDR2 reads SASEGT. J was trimmed by 4 bases and V by 7 bases; bases with no gene match: 8. The CDR3 is 14 amino acids.

The chain uses TRBV30 and TRBJ2-3, with 7 bases aligning to TRBD2. This CDR3 region has 16 residues. CDR1 is GTSNPN and CDR2 is SVGIG in the germline V gene (reference sequence). Unmatched junction bases numbered 6, after V lost 0 bases and J lost 0 bases. CDR3 sequence (DNA): TGTGCCTGGAGTGTTTGGGAGGGATTTAGCACAGATACGCAGTATTTT. Translating gives CAWSVWEGFSTDTQYF.

This chain connects TRBV5-1 to TRBJ2-2; 10 positions match TRBD1. The CDR3 consists of 15 residues. J was trimmed by 3 bases and V by 4 bases; bases with no gene match: 3. CDR1 and CDR2 from the germline V gene are SGHRS and YFSETQ. The CDR3 DNA reads TGCGCCAGCAGCCAGACAGGGGGCTACACCGGGGAGCTGTTTTTT. It yields the protein CASSQTGGYTGELFF.

Worth noting for this clone: The same CDR3 is also encoded by other DNA sequences in this sample. This rearrangement joins TRBV7-9 to TRBJ2-7; D is uncertain. The CDR3 contains 11 residues. Germline values: CDR1 SEHNR, CDR2 FQNEAQ (reference sequence). V dropped 4 bases and J dropped 2 bases, with 3 bases sitting between them. CDR3 sequence: CASSSAYEQYF. The CDR3 DNA follows: TGTGCCAGCAGCTCGGCCTACGAGCAGTACTTC.